This TCR beta chain was sequenced in a study of blood T cell repertoires in COVID-19 (dated by TCRdb to 2019 to 2021). Context from the whole study: Recovered participants in ImmuneRACE Cohort 3 were defined as having two consecutive negative NP/OP PCR tests, clearance from a healthcare professional, or resolution of symptoms. The repertoires were made available in a free public database intended to serve as a resource for research on the immune response to SARS-CoV-2. Where available, HLA class I and class II types were obtained from metadata supplied by the sample provider rather than from assay-based typing. Subjects who had been exposed to COVID-19, were actively infected with it, or had recovered from it provided the deeply sampled blood TCRbeta repertoires that made up the dataset. Sample metadata almost always included a de-identified subject ID, COVID-19 status, age in years and sex. Collaborator samples came from the United States, Italy and Spain and covered acute and convalescent phases of COVID-19. The samples were drawn from the first 160 participants of the ongoing ImmuneRACE study and from about 1,200 subjects provided by 6 global collaborators. The prospective study material was composed of cDNA or gDNA derived from T cells, B-cell-depleted T cells, or PBMCs. General study outcomes and caveats: The amount of clinical and demographic metadata varied by source and participant and was provided uncurated.

Enrolling through a virtual design, the prospective study's participants ranged in age from roughly 18 to 89 years and lived across some 23 United States geographic areas. In the prospective study, cohorts were assigned on the basis of participant-reported clinical history obtained from a screening survey and a study questionnaire. Mobile phlebotomists in the prospective study collected whole blood, serum and a nasopharyngeal or oropharyngeal swab from every participant. Over a roughly 2-month period, participants in the prospective study had the option of providing additional blood draws and questionnaires. Blood samples from the prospective study were shipped frozen or at room temperature prior to DNA extraction. With regard to this clone: What this receptor recognizes is not known. Base quality data are lacking; no much larger clone is found one base away.

The immunoSEQ Assay, a bias-controlled multiplex PCR, was used to amplify TCRbeta CDR3 regions from genomic DNA. Per the original workflow: Nucleated cell counts per sample were estimated from amplification of reference gene primers within the assay. To quantify the absolute abundance of each unique TCRbeta CDR3 rearrangement, sequence reads were collapsed and filtered. For each sample, productive Simpson clonality was calculated as the square root of Simpson's diversity index over productive rearrangements. TCRdb retrieved this table from immuneACCESS and kept in-frame rearrangements only. Not all clones are present; in checked studies, unresolved V genes account for under half, and no reason is known for the remainder. V, J and clone size reflect that table, while D and trimming were determined from the DNA. This sample holds a few hundred thousand clones; approximately 87% were observed only once. The biggest ten clones account for about 1.9% of the sample.

The receptor comes from a man aged 40-49 years in a cohort exposed to, infected with or recovered from COVID-19 (not recorded which). The sample consisted of PBMCs or T cells enriched from blood (not recorded which).

The DNA reads TGTGCCACCAGCAGGGCCCCGCTGACGGCAGGGAACTATGGCTACACCTTC. The encoded protein is CATSRAPLTAGNYGYTF. The V and J genes are TRBV15 and TRBJ1-2, with TRBD1 tentatively as D gene (5 bases match). Via the germline V gene (reference sequence), CDR1 is LNHNV and CDR2 YYDKDF. From the cysteine up to the phenylalanine, the CDR3 has a length of 17 residues. The only DNA kept is the CDR3, 51 bases in frame from the first base. V is pared back by 3 bases and J by 2 bases, with 19 bases lying between the germline termini. Full variable domain (CDR3 extended with the reference TRBV15 and TRBJ1-2 proteins): DAMVIQNPRYQVTQFGKPVTLSCSQTLNHNVMYWYQQKSSQAPKLLFHYYDKDFNNEADTPDNFQSRRPNTSFCFLDIRSPGLGDTAMYLCATSRAPLTAGNYGYTFGSGTRLTVV.